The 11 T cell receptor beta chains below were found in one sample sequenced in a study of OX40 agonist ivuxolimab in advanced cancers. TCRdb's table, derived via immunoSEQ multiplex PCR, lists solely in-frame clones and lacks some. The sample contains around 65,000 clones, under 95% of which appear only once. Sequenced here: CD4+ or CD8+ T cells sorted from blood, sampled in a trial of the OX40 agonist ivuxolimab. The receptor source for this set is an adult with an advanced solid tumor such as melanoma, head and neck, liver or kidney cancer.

The CDR3 nucleotides are TGCGCCAGCAGTAAGGCTGAGAATCGAAACGAGCAGTACTTC. Translation gives CASSKAENRNEQYF. This chain connects TRBV5-1 to TRBJ2-7, with D uncertain. The germline CDR1 and CDR2 sequences are SGHRS and YFSETQ. V was shortened by 5 bases and J by 5 bases, with 17 bases between the two germline ends. CDR3 length: 14 residues.

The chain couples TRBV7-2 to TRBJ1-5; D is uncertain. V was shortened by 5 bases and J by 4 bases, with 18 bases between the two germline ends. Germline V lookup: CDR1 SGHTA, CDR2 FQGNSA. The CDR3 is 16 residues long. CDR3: CASSPYLGSLNQPQHF. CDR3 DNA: TGTGCCAGCAGCCCCTACCTGGGCAGCTTGAATCAGCCCCAGCATTTT.

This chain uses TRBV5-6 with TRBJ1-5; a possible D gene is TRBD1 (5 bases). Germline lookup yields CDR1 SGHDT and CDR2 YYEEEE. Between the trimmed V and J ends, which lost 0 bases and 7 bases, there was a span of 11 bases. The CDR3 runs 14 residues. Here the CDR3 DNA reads TGTGCCAGCAGCTTGGGGGGCCCGGGGCAGCCCCAGCATTTT. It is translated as CASSLGGPGQPQHF. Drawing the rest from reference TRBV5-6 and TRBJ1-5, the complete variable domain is DAGVTQSPTHLIKTRGQQVTLRCSPKSGHDTVSWYQQALGQGPQFIFQYYEEEERQRGNFPDRFSGHQFPNYSSELNVNALLLGDSALYLCASSLGGPGQPQHFGDGTRLSIL.

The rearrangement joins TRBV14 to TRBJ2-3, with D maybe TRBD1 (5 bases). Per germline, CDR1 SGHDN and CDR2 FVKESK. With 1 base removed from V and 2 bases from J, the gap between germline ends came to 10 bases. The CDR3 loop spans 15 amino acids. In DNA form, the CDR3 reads TGTGCCAGCAGCCAAGTGACAGCACCCACAGATACGCAGTATTTT. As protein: CASSQVTAPTDTQYF.

The CDR3 sequence is CASSLTEANYEQYF. The CDR3 DNA follows: TGTGCCAGCAGCTTAACAGAGGCTAACTACGAGCAGTACTTC. The chain is built from TRBV7-9 and TRBJ2-7; D is unresolved. The V gene's germline CDR1 is SEHNR and CDR2 FQNEAQ (reference sequence). The CDR3 extends over 14 amino acids. Trimming removed 2 bases from V and 3 bases from J, with 11 bases in between.

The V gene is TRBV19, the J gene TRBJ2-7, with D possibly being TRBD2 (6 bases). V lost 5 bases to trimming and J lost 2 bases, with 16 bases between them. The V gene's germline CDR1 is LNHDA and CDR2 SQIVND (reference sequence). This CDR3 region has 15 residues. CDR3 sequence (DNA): TGTGCCAGTAGTTCCCCGGGAGACCCTCCCTACGAGCAGTACTTC. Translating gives CASSSPGDPPYEQYF.

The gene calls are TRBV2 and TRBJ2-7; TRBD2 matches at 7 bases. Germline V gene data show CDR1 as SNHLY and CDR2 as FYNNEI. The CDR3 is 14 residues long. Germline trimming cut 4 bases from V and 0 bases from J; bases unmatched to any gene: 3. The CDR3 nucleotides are TGTGCCAGCAGTGGGAGCGGGAACTCCTACGAGCAGTACTTC. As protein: CASSGSGNSYEQYF.

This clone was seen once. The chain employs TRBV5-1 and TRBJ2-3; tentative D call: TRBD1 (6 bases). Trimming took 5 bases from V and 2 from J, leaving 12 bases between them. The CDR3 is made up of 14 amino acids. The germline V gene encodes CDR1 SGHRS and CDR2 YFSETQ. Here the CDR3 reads CASRPRDTTDTQYF. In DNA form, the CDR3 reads TGCGCCAGCAGGCCACGGGACACCACAGATACGCAGTATTTT.

The CDR3 coding sequence is TGTGCCAGCAGCCATCTCGCCGCCCCGGGGAATGAGCAGTTCTTC. The encoded protein is CASSHLAAPGNEQFF. The J gene is TRBJ2-1, the V gene TRBV4-2; tentative D call: TRBD2 (5 bases). The CDR3 contains 15 residues. CDR1 is LGHNA, CDR2 YNFKEQ, per germline. V lost 3 bases to trimming and J lost 7 bases, with 16 bases between them.

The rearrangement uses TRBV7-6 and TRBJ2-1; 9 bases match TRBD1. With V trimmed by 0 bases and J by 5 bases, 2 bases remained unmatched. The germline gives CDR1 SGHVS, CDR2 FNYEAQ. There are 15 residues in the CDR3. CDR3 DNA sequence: TGTGCCAGCAGCTTAGCAAGGACAGGGGACAATGAGCAGTTCTTC. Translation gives CASSLARTGDNEQFF.

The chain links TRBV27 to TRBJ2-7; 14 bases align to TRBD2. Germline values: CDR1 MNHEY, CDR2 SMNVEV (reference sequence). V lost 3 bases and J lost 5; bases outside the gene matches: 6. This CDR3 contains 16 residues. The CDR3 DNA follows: TGTGCCAGCAGTTTCCTCGGGACTAGCGGGAGTAACGAGCAGTACTTC. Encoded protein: CASSFLGTSGSNEQYF.